The 3 T cell receptor beta chains below were found in one sample sequenced in a study of blood T cell repertoires in COVID-19 (dated by TCRdb to the early 2020s). Libraries were constructed by the immunoSEQ multiplex PCR assay. The table was pulled from immuneACCESS by TCRdb, which kept in-frame rearrangements only. Such tables lose some clones; where checked, under half of the loss comes from unresolved V genes, and the rest has no known cause. The sample includes under 400,000 clones, with around 90% observed a single time. Jointly, the top ten make up around 6.3% of the sample. What was sequenced was peripheral blood. These TCRs come from a man younger than 35 with active or convalescent COVID-19.

The chain joins TRBV13 to TRBJ2-1; 9 bases are a match to TRBD2. This CDR3 is built from 16 residues. Per germline, CDR1 PRHDT and CDR2 FYEKMQ (reference sequence). Trimming cost V 3 bases and J 3 bases; bases outside gene matches: 6. The CDR3 coding sequence is TGTGCCAGCAGCTTCCCTAGCGGGGCCAGCTACAATGAGCAGTTCTTC. It specifies CASSFPSGASYNEQFF.

V and J are TRBV14 and TRBJ1-2, with unresolved D. The CDR3 loop spans 14 amino acids. Germline V gene data show CDR1 as SGHDN and CDR2 as FVKESK. V was shortened by 3 bases and J by 0 bases, with 8 bases between the two germline ends. CDR3 sequence: CASSQGRANYGYTF. The CDR3, as DNA: TGTGCCAGCAGCCAGGGCCGAGCTAACTATGGCTACACCTTC. Supplemented by reference TRBV14 and TRBJ1-2, the full variable domain reads EAGVTQFPSHSVIEKGQTVTLRCDPISGHDNLYWYRRVMGKEIKFLLHFVKESKQDESGMPNNRFLAERTGGTYSTLKVQPAELEDSGVYFCASSQGRANYGYTFGSGTRLTVV.

The chain recombines TRBV25-1 with TRBJ2-1; 8 nucleotides agree with TRBD2. The germline gives CDR1 MGHDK, CDR2 SYGVNS. This CDR3 region has 16 residues. After removal of 8 bases from V and 3 bases from J, the junction contained 12 bases not matched to a gene. Here the CDR3 DNA reads TGTGCCAGCCGGAGTGAAGTAGCGGGACACTACAATGAGCAGTTCTTC. Its protein is CASRSEVAGHYNEQFF.